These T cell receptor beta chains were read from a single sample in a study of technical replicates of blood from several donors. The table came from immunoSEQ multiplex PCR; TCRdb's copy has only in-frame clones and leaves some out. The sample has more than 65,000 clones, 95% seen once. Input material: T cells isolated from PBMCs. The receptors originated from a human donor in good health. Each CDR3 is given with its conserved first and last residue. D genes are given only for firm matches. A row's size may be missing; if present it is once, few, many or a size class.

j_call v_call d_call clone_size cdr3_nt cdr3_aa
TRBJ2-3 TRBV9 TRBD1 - TGTGCCAGCAGCGTAGTATCAGGGACAGGACCCGATACGCAGTATTTT CASSVVSGTGPDTQYF
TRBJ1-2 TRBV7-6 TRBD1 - TGTGCCAGCAGCTTAGAACAGGGGGCTAACTATGGCTACACCTTC CASSLEQGANYGYTF
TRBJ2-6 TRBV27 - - TGTGCCAGCAGTCCGATCGACAGCTCTGGGGCCAACGTCCTGACTTTC CASSPIDSSGANVLTF
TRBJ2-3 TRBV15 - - TGTGCCACCAGCCAGGGGGGCTTTACAGATACGCAGTATTTT CATSQGGFTDTQYF
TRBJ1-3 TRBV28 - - TGTGCCAGCAGTTTATCGAAGGCGGGGGCCAATCGGAACACCATATATTTT CASSLSKAGANRNTIYF
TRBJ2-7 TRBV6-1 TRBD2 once TGTGCCAGCAGTGCGGGGACTAGCGGTTGGAACGAGCAGTACTTC CASSAGTSGWNEQYF
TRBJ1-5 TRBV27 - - TGTGCCAGCAGCCTCGGACTCCCGGCGGAGCCCCAGCATTTT CASSLGLPAEPQHF
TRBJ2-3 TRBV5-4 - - TGTGCCAGCAGCCGCCCATCCGGCCGGGGAGATACGCAGTATTTT CASSRPSGRGDTQYF
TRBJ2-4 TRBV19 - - TGTGCCAGTAGACCCGATGGAGGGGCGCGGGCCAAAAACATTCAGTACTTC CASRPDGGARAKNIQYF
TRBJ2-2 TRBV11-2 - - TGTGCCAGCAGCTTAGAAACAGGGAGGAACACCGGGGAGCTGTTTTTT CASSLETGRNTGELFF
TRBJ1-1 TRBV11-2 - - TGTGCCAGCAGCTTACGGGGGATTAAACGAAGGACGTCTGAAGCTTTCTTT CASSLRGIKRRTSEAFF
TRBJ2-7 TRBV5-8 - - TGTGCCAGCAGCTTGGATAAGCGGGGACAGGCGCGCGAGCAGTACTTC CASSLDKRGQAREQYF
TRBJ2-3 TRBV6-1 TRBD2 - TGTGCCAGCAGTCTAGCGGGAGGAAGCACAGATACGCAGTATTTT CASSLAGGSTDTQYF
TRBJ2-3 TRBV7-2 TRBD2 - TGTGCCAGCAGTAGGGGACTAGCGGGAACAGATACGCAGTATTTT CASSRGLAGTDTQYF
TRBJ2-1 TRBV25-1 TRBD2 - TGTGCCAGCAGTGAGGCGGGAGGGTGGGATGAGCAGTTCTTC CASSEAGGWDEQFF
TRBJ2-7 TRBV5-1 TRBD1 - TGCGCCAGCAGCGCTTGGACAGGCCTCCCTCAGTACTTC CASSAWTGLPQYF
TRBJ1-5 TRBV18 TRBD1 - TGTGCCAGCTCGCTCGGGACAGGGCGAAATCAGCCCCAGCATTTT CASSLGTGRNQPQHF
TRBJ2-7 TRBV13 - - TGTGCCAGCAGCCCCGCCGCGGGAAAAGAATCCTACGAGCAGTACTTC CASSPAAGKESYEQYF
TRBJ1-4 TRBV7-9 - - TGTGCCATCGAAGGCGGGGGGGACGAAAAACTGTTTTTT CAIEGGGDEKLFF
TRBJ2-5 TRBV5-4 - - TGTGCCAGCAGCCTGCAGGGATCCCAAGAGACCCAGTACTTC CASSLQGSQETQYF
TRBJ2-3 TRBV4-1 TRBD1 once TGCGCCAGCAGCCAAGAACGACAGGGGTCCCCAGATACGCAGTATTTT CASSQERQGSPDTQYF
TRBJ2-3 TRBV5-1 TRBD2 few TGCGCCAGCAGCCCCGGACTAGATGGCGGCACAGATACGCAGTATTTT CASSPGLDGGTDTQYF
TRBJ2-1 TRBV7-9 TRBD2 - TGTGCCAGCAGCCCCGGGACTATTCACAATGAGCAGTTCTTC CASSPGTIHNEQFF
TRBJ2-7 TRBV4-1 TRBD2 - TGCGCCAGCAGCCAAGATTCAAGCGGGAGCATCGAGCAGTACTTC CASSQDSSGSIEQYF
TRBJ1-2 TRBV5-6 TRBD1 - TGTGCCAGCACCTATCGAGACAGGGGAGTTTGGGACAACTATGGCTACACCTTC CASTYRDRGVWDNYGYTF
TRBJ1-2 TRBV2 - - TGTGCCAGCAGTGAAGACAGGTACGGCTACACCTTC CASSEDRYGYTF
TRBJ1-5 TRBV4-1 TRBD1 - TGCGCCAGCCGGGACAGGGCGAGTAATCAGCCCCAGCATTTT CASRDRASNQPQHF
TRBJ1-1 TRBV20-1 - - TGCAGTGCCCGAGGAGCTTTCTTT CSARGAFF
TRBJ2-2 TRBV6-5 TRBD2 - TGTGCCAGCAGCTCACTAGCGGGGGCGCCTGGGGAGCTGTTTTTT CASSSLAGAPGELFF
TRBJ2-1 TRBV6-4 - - TGTGCCAGCAGGCTCCGGGACACAAGGGAAAATGAGCAGTTCTTC CASRLRDTRENEQFF
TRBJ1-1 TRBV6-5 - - TGTGCCAGCAGTTACGGGGCGCCCCCGGAAGCTTTCTTT CASSYGAPPEAFF